This TCR beta chain is from a study of Ad26.COV2.S vaccination and SARS-CoV-2 variants. Study summary: The Ad26.COV2.S arm of the COV1001 trial was where the donor was placed.

Specified treatment: around 19 received Ad26.COV2.S at low or high dose, single or two shots; five or six received placebo; per-sample allocation not given. The study sampled participants on day 63 after the first vaccine or placebo injection. Cohort 1b enrolled adults aged 18-55 years in Boston. Concerning this clone itself: Its antigen is currently unknown.

The CDR3 sequence is 15 residues long. CDR1 is ENHRY, CDR2 SYGVKD, per germline. Losses at the gene ends were 10 bases for V and 6 bases for J; bases not matched to a gene: 10. Method: immunoSEQ multiplex PCR; TCRdb's copy keeps in-frame clones and lacks some. The table records fewer than 500,000 clones, about 91% of them present only once. Study observations and caveats: Overall T cell responses may have been underestimated by the analyses of TCR breadth and depth.

This receptor was taken from a person between 18 and 60 years old who received the Ad26.COV2.S COVID-19 vaccine or a placebo. The material sequenced was peripheral blood, taken in a trial of Ad26.COV2.S vaccine versus placebo. The rearrangement links TRBV10-3 to TRBJ2-2; TRBD2 agrees at 11 bases. CDR3 in amino acids: CATRLSGGAPGELFF. CDR3 nucleotide sequence: TGTGCCACCAGACTTAGCGGGGGGGCCCCCGGGGAGCTGTTTTTT.